What follows are 25 T cell receptor beta chains derived from one specimen sequenced in a study of early T cells in non-severe SARS-CoV-2 infection (dated by TCRdb to 2020 to 2022). The library relied on 5' RACE. Instrument used: NextSeq 500. TCRdb reprocessed the public reads (quality trimming at Q25 with fastp, clone calling with MiXCR) and kept in-frame beta chains. Every CDR3 protein is listed once, alongside the most common genes and DNA of its rows. A total of around 23,000 distinct CDR3 sequences appear in this sample, 4.5% of them only once. The top ten constitute around 20% of the sample. Sequenced: whole blood. These TCRs come from an adult who was a healthcare worker with PCR-confirmed SARS-CoV-2 infection or an uninfected control (not recorded which).

Ten or more counts support this clonotype. The chain links TRBV7-9 to TRBJ1-1; D may be TRBD1 (5 bases). The germline V gene encodes CDR1 SEHNR and CDR2 FQNEAQ (reference sequence). V lost 4 bases, J lost 4 bases, and 13 bases lay in between. This CDR3 spans 14 amino acids. CDR3 DNA: TGTGCCAGCAGCTGGGGGGAAGGAAGCACTGAAGCTTTCTTT. The encoded protein is CASSWGEGSTEAFF.

This clonotype was detected ten times or more. This sequence joins TRBV13 and TRBJ1-2; D is perhaps TRBD1 (6 bases). This CDR3 contains 14 residues. V was shortened by 0 bases and J by 8 bases, with 13 bases between the two germline ends. The germline V gene encodes CDR1 PRHDT and CDR2 FYEKMQ (reference sequence). CDR3 sequence reads: CASSLGQGRSGYTF. CDR3 nucleotide sequence: TGTGCCAGCAGCTTAGGGCAGGGGCGGTCCGGCTACACCTTC.

Many counts were recorded for this clonotype. The V call is TRBV28, the J call TRBJ2-1; D not resolved. This CDR3 contains 13 residues. Trimming removed 3 bases at V and 7 bases at J, with 10 bases between. Germline V gives CDR1 MDHEN, CDR2 SYDVKM. CDR3 nucleotide sequence: TGTGCCAGCAGTTTGGGTAGGATAAATGAGCAGTTCTTC. Amino acids: CASSLGRINEQFF.

Many counts were recorded for this clonotype. The chain recombines TRBV10-3 with TRBJ2-1; 8 nucleotides align to TRBD2. Germline loops: CDR1 ENHRY, CDR2 SYGVKD. V was pared by 0 bases and J by 0 bases, with 1 base of the junction left unmatched. The CDR3 is made up of 16 amino acids. CDR3 sequence (DNA): TGTGCCATCAGTGAGTCGCTAGCGGGCTCCTACAATGAGCAGTTCTTC. It yields the protein CAISESLAGSYNEQFF.

This rearrangement joins TRBV7-2 to TRBJ2-6; unclear D gene. Germline CDR1 and CDR2: SGHTA and FQGNSA. The V end was cut by 1 base, the J end by 0 bases, with 13 bases between. The CDR3 length is 18 residues. This chain's CDR3 is CASSLGRARHSGANVLTF. In nucleotides, the CDR3 is TGTGCCAGCAGCTTAGGCCGGGCGAGGCACTCTGGGGCCAACGTCCTGACTTTC.

In this sample, this clonotype turned up many times. The rearrangement uses TRBV6-1 and TRBJ2-7; D call uncertain. The ends were cut back, 1 base at V and 7 bases at J, with 11 bases in the middle. Germline V gene sequence: CDR1 MNHNS, CDR2 SASEGT. This CDR3 has 13 residues. This CDR3 is CASSEVTYWEQYF. Here the CDR3 DNA reads TGTGCCAGCAGTGAAGTAACCTACTGGGAGCAGTACTTC.

Only a few counts were recorded for this clonotype. The chain recombines TRBV11-2 with TRBJ2-3, with D perhaps TRBD2 (6 bases). Trimming shortened V by 1 base and J by 2 bases, and 16 bases separated the two germline ends. Germline V lookup: CDR1 SGHAT, CDR2 FQNNGV. The CDR3 consists of 17 residues. The CDR3 loop reads CASSLARGLYSTDTQYF. In nucleotides, the CDR3 is TGTGCCAGCAGCTTAGCCCGGGGACTTTACTCCACAGATACGCAGTATTTT.

The sample holds many counts of this clonotype. The J gene is TRBJ2-3, the V gene TRBV18; 9 bases match TRBD2. This CDR3 contains 16 residues. The V and J ends lost 3 bases and 2 bases, in that order; junction bases with no gene match: 6. CDR1 KGHSH and CDR2 LQKENI come from the germline V gene. For the CDR3, the DNA is TGTGCCAGCTCACCGAAGCTAGCGGGGTCCACAGATACGCAGTATTTT. It specifies CASSPKLAGSTDTQYF.

This clonotype was recorded at least ten times. This chain links TRBV29-1 with TRBJ2-1, with 11 positions matching TRBD2. Germline CDR1 is SQVTM and CDR2 is ANQGSEA. The CDR3 consists of 18 residues. V lost 6 bases and J lost 5; bases outside the gene matches: 18. CDR3 DNA: TGCAGCGTCACGACCCGACCGGGACTAGCGGACCCCAACAATGAGCAGTTCTTC. Protein sequence: CSVTTRPGLADPNNEQFF.

This clonotype was observed at least ten times. This rearrangement joins TRBV3-1 to TRBJ2-1, with D uncertain. Germline V lookup: CDR1 LGHDT, CDR2 YNNKEL (reference sequence). The CDR3 spans 12 residues. Trimming took off 2 bases at V and 7 bases at J, with 6 bases between the two ends. CDR3 loop: CASSQSVNEQFF. In DNA, the CDR3 is TGTGCCAGCAGCCAAAGCGTGAATGAGCAGTTCTTC.

The table lists this clonotype with many counts. The chain has TRBV6-6 and TRBJ2-5, with D maybe TRBD2 (8 bases). The CDR3 has 17 residues. Germline V lookup: CDR1 MNHNY, CDR2 SVGAGI (reference sequence). The V end was cut by 4 bases, the J end by 2 bases, with 20 bases between. CDR3 loop: CASSFGRGRLAQETQYF. In DNA, the CDR3 is TGTGCCAGCAGTTTCGGGAGGGGGCGGCTGGCGCAAGAGACCCAGTACTTC.

As concerns this clonotype: One end of the junction does not line up with germline, which may come from a read error. The rearrangement joins TRBV3-1 to TRBJ2-6; weak D call: TRBD1 (5 bases). Germline V CDR1 and CDR2: LGHDT, YNNKEL (reference sequence). The CDR3 totals 15 residues. Written as DNA, the CDR3 is TGTGCCAGCAGCCAAGTGACAACTGGGGCCAACGTTCTGACTTTC. This translates into CASSQVTTGANVLTF.

The rearrangement links TRBV9 to TRBJ2-7; the match to TRBD1 covers 7 bases. Per germline, CDR1 SGDLS and CDR2 YYNGEE. J was trimmed by 5 bases and V by 4 bases; bases with no gene match: 12. The CDR3 is made up of 15 amino acids. CDR3 nucleotides: TGTGCCAGCAGCCGCTCCGGACAGGAGAGCCACGAGCAGTACTTC. It yields the protein CASSRSGQESHEQYF. Full variable domain (rest looked up from reference TRBV9 and TRBJ2-7): DSGVTQTPKHLITATGQRVTLRCSPRSGDLSVYWYQQSLDQGLQFLIQYYNGEERAKGNILERFSAQQFPDLHSELNLSSLELGDSALYFCASSRSGQESHEQYFGPGTRLTVT.

CDR3: CASSLPGVLRNEQFF. In nucleotides, the CDR3 is TGTGCCAGCAGCTTACCCGGGGTGCTTCGAAATGAGCAGTTCTTC. The rearrangement uses TRBV7-2 and TRBJ2-1, with a tentative D call TRBD2 (5 bases). This CDR3 contains 15 residues. The ends were cut back, 2 bases at V and 7 bases at J, with 15 bases in the middle. CDR1 and CDR2 from the germline V gene are SGHTA and FQGNSA.

The rearrangement links TRBV27 to TRBJ1-4, with 8 nucleotides matching TRBD1. Germline CDR1 is MNHEY and CDR2 is SMNVEV (reference sequence). The CDR3 has 14 amino acids. V was clipped by 9 bases and J by 5 bases; unmatched bases: 8. The CDR3 DNA reads as TGTGCCAGTTCGGACAGGGAGGGGAATGAAAAACTGTTTTTT. It is translated as CASSDREGNEKLFF.

This clonotype occurred many times. The genes are TRBV20-1 and TRBJ2-1; TRBD2 matches 7 bases. Trimming removed 7 bases from V and 2 bases from J; junction bases left unmatched: 11. Germline lookup yields CDR1 DFQATT and CDR2 SNEGSKA (reference sequence). The CDR3 spans 15 residues. The CDR3 protein is CSVNGGRGTYNEQFF. For the CDR3, the DNA is TGCAGTGTTAACGGCGGGAGAGGGACCTACAATGAGCAGTTCTTC.

This clonotype was counted ten times or more. The chain links TRBV7-2 to TRBJ2-5; no definite D call. With 6 bases removed from V and 2 bases from J, the gap between germline ends came to 16 bases. The germline V gene has CDR1 SGHTA and CDR2 FQGNSA. The CDR3 covers 15 residues. The CDR3 loop is CASRYIWRMQETQYF. The CDR3, as DNA: TGTGCCAGCAGGTATATCTGGCGGATGCAAGAGACCCAGTACTTC.

This clonotype was observed once. The chain joins TRBV19 to TRBJ1-5; no definite D call. In germline, CDR1 is LNHDA, CDR2 SQIVND (reference sequence). CDR3 length: 14 amino acids. The V and J ends lost 3 bases and 5 bases respectively, with 11 bases between them. The CDR3 coding sequence is TGTGCCAGTAGTATCCTGCTCGGCCATCAGCCCCAGCATTTT. Its translation: CASSILLGHQPQHF.

This clonotype was counted many times. The rearrangement links TRBV28 to TRBJ2-2; 9 positions match TRBD1. CDR1 is MDHEN and CDR2 is SYDVKM in the germline V gene. Losses at the gene ends were 6 bases for V and 5 bases for J; bases not matched to a gene: 4. The CDR3 contains 14 residues. The CDR3 DNA is TGTGCCAGCAGGGGACAGGGTAAAACCGGGGAGCTGTTTTTT. It translates to CASRGQGKTGELFF.

In this sample, this clonotype turned up many times. The rearrangement uses TRBV6-5 and TRBJ1-2; a possible D gene is TRBD1 (6 bases). The CDR3 length is 14 residues. In germline, CDR1 is MNHEY, CDR2 SVGAGI. V lost 0 bases to trimming and J lost 8 bases, with 13 bases between them. CDR3: CASSYSSWGRGYTF. The CDR3 region has the DNA TGTGCCAGCAGTTACTCGAGCTGGGGGCGAGGCTACACCTTC.

This clonotype was observed a few times. The rearrangement uses TRBV29-1 and TRBJ1-4; D call uncertain. V gave up 6 bases and J gave up 4 bases, with 12 bases separating them. CDR3 size: 13 residues. CDR1 is SQVTM and CDR2 is ANQGSEA in the germline V gene. The CDR3 protein is CSVTDGDNEKLFF. In DNA form, the CDR3 reads TGCAGCGTCACAGACGGAGATAATGAAAAACTGTTTTTT.

This clonotype showed up just a few times. The CDR3 region has the DNA TGTGCCAGCAGCTTAACCCTAGCGGGGAGCTACGAGCAGTACTTC. It is translated as CASSLTLAGSYEQYF. V and J are TRBV7-2 and TRBJ2-7; 9 nucleotides match TRBD2. J gave up 3 bases and V 2 bases, and 5 bases lay outside the gene matches. The germline V gene encodes CDR1 SGHTA and CDR2 FQGNSA. The CDR3 length is 15 residues. Supplemented by reference TRBV7-2 and TRBJ2-7, the full variable domain reads GAGVSQSPSNKVTEKGKDVELRCDPISGHTALYWYRQSLGQGLEFLIYFQGNSAPDKSGLPSDRFSAERTGGSVSTLTIQRTQQEDSAVYLCASSLTLAGSYEQYFGPGTRLTVT.

This clonotype occurred many times. The rearrangement uses TRBV4-3 and TRBJ2-1, with D tentatively TRBD2 (5 bases). Trimming took 0 bases from V and 0 from J, leaving 9 bases between them. The CDR3 is 16 residues long. Germline V CDR1 and CDR2: LGHNA, YSLEER. The CDR3 DNA sequence: TGCGCCAGCAGCCAAGATGATCTAGCCTCCTACAATGAGCAGTTCTTC. It specifies CASSQDDLASYNEQFF.

The genes are TRBV10-2 and TRBJ2-7, with D unresolved. The germline V gene encodes CDR1 WSHSY and CDR2 SAAADI. Trimming stripped 9 bases from V and 6 bases from J, with 18 bases between. This CDR3 has 13 residues. The chain's CDR3 is CASRGPGPVEQYF. The DNA of the CDR3 is TGCGCCAGTAGAGGACCGGGCCCCGTCGAGCAGTACTTC.

The V and J genes are TRBV24-1 and TRBJ1-2; the match to TRBD1 covers 7 bases. Germline CDR1 and CDR2: KGHDR and SFDVKD. The CDR3 sequence is 18 residues long. Trimming at V came to 3 bases and at J to 6 bases, leaving 18 bases not matched to a gene. Written as DNA, the CDR3 is TGTGCCACCAGTGATCATACCCTGGCTGGCGGAACAGGGGATGGCTACACCTTC. This gives the protein CATSDHTLAGGTGDGYTF.